The 26 T cell receptor beta chains in this list originate from one sample, sequenced in a study of T cell responses to AZD1222 COVID-19 vaccine. Clones were sequenced by immunoSEQ multiplex PCR, and TCRdb holds only the in-frame ones, with some missing. Here the sample spans 150,000 to 200,000 clones, about 86% being singletons. The source was peripheral blood, collected 28 days after the second AZD1222 dose. These receptors all come from an adult who received the AZD1222 COVID-19 vaccine.

This clone was observed once. This chain links TRBV9 with TRBJ2-3; either TRBD1 or TRBD2 may fit D (5 bases each). The germline V gene has CDR1 SGDLS and CDR2 YYNGEE. Between the trimmed V and J ends, which lost 3 bases and 4 bases, there was a span of 9 bases. The CDR3 spans 13 residues. The DNA for the CDR3 is TGTGCCAGCAGCGGAGGGGACCCAGATACGCAGTATTTT. Translated: CASSGGDPDTQYF. The whole variable domain, remainder taken from reference TRBV9 and TRBJ2-3, is DSGVTQTPKHLITATGQRVTLRCSPRSGDLSVYWYQQSLDQGLQFLIQYYNGEERAKGNILERFSAQQFPDLHSELNLSSLELGDSALYFCASSGGDPDTQYFGPGTRLTVL.

The chain is built from TRBV5-6 and TRBJ1-1, with D perhaps matching TRBD1 (5 bases). CDR1 is SGHDT, CDR2 YYEEEE, per germline. Trimming removed 2 bases from V and 0 bases from J, with 14 bases in between. The CDR3 has 16 residues. CDR3 DNA: TGTGCCAGCAGCTTATCGGGGGTCTCGATGAACACTGAAGCTTTCTTT. Translated: CASSLSGVSMNTEAFF.

The chain recombines TRBV30 with TRBJ1-5, with D possibly matching TRBD1 (6 bases). The V end was cut by 8 bases, the J end by 1 base, with 18 bases between. Germline CDR1 and CDR2: GTSNPN and SVGIG (reference sequence). The CDR3 covers 15 residues. CDR3 sequence reads: CAAGGPGRSNQPQHF. The CDR3 nucleotides are TGTGCCGCCGGGGGGCCAGGTAGAAGCAATCAGCCCCAGCATTTT.

CDR3 region: CASSPIRVRYGYTF. CDR3 nucleotides: TGTGCCAGCAGCCCCATCCGTGTGCGCTATGGCTACACCTTC. The rearrangement uses TRBV5-8 and TRBJ1-2, with D unresolved. The CDR3 is made up of 14 amino acids. Germline CDR1 is SGHTS and CDR2 is YDEGEE. Trimming cost V 4 bases and J 4 bases, with 14 bases left between them. Complete variable domain (other parts from reference TRBV5-8 and TRBJ1-2): EAGVTQSPTHLIKTRGQQATLRCSPISGHTSVYWYQQALGLGLQFLLWYDEGEERNRGNFPPRFSGRQFPNYSSELNVNALELEDSALYLCASSPIRVRYGYTFGSGTRLTVV.

The CDR3 DNA reads TGTGCCAGCAGCTTTCGGACAGCAGGCACTGAAGCTTTCTTT. Residues: CASSFRTAGTEAFF. The chain has TRBV7-2 and TRBJ1-1; possibly TRBD1 for D (6 bases). CDR1 is SGHTA, CDR2 FQGNSA, per germline. Trimming stripped 3 bases from V and 4 bases from J, with 12 bases between. The CDR3 runs to 14 residues.

This sequence joins TRBV18 and TRBJ2-7; no reliable D call. Germline CDR1 is KGHSH and CDR2 is LQKENI. V was pared by 5 bases and J by 7 bases, with 15 bases between. There are 13 residues in the CDR3. The chain's CDR3 is CASSDRPASEQYF. The CDR3 DNA follows: TGTGCCAGCTCAGATAGACCGGCTAGTGAGCAGTACTTC.

The chain links TRBV19 to TRBJ1-1; the D is unclear. Germline CDR1 reads LNHDA; CDR2 reads SQIVND (reference sequence). V was cut by 5 bases and J by 7 bases, with 11 bases left in between. The CDR3 runs 12 residues. This CDR3 is CASSYGRNEAFF. CDR3 coding DNA: TGTGCCAGTAGTTACGGACGGAATGAAGCTTTCTTT. Using reference TRBV19 and TRBJ1-1 for the parts outside the CDR3, the full variable domain is DGGITQSPKYLFRKEGQNVTLSCEQNLNHDAMYWYRQDPGQGLRLIYYSQIVNDFQKGDIAEGYSVSREKKESFPLTVTSAQKNPTAFYLCASSYGRNEAFFGQGTRLTVV.

This rearrangement joins TRBV18 to TRBJ2-7; no clear D gene. This CDR3 contains 11 residues. With 4 bases removed from V and 5 bases from J, the gap between germline ends came to 6 bases. In germline, CDR1 is KGHSH, CDR2 LQKENI. The CDR3 region has the DNA TGTGCCAGCTCACACAGTAACGAGCAGTACTTC. Its translation: CASSHSNEQYF.

This chain joins TRBV7-2 and TRBJ1-6; D ambiguous. Trimming removed 3 bases from V and 7 bases from J, with 4 bases in between. Germline V CDR1 and CDR2: SGHTA, FQGNSA. The CDR3 totals 12 residues. The CDR3 sequence: CASSLTNSPLHF. The CDR3 DNA reads as TGTGCCAGCAGCTTGACCAATTCACCCCTCCACTTT.

The V and J genes are TRBV7-2 and TRBJ1-1; 7 positions match TRBD1. The junction had 12 bases not matched to a gene; V was cut back by 6 bases and J by 2 bases. Germline V gene sequence: CDR1 SGHTA, CDR2 FQGNSA. This CDR3 is 16 amino acids long. The CDR3 spells CASSLAPGQFNTEAFF. CDR3 coding DNA: TGTGCCAGCAGTCTAGCCCCGGGACAGTTCAACACTGAAGCTTTCTTT.

This chain joins TRBV19 and TRBJ2-7, with a tentative D call TRBD2 (5 bases). CDR3 length: 14 amino acids. The V and J ends lost 6 bases and 3 bases respectively, with 15 bases between them. The germline V gene has CDR1 LNHDA and CDR2 SQIVND (reference sequence). CDR3 loop: CASSQPGSHYEQYF. CDR3 sequence (DNA): TGTGCCAGTAGCCAACCGGGATCCCACTACGAGCAGTACTTC.

V and J are TRBV9 and TRBJ2-5, with 11 nucleotides matching TRBD2. Germline V gene data show CDR1 as SGDLS and CDR2 as YYNGEE. V was clipped by 0 bases and J by 7 bases; unmatched bases: 8. This CDR3 contains 16 residues. The CDR3 here is CASSVGGLAGGMTQYF. CDR3 coding DNA: TGTGCCAGCAGCGTAGGTGGTTTAGCGGGGGGGATGACCCAGTACTTC.

The chain uses TRBV6-6 and TRBJ1-1, with a tentative D call TRBD1 (6 bases). CDR1 and CDR2 from the germline V gene are MNHNY and SVGAGI (reference sequence). Trimming stripped 6 bases from V and 10 bases from J, with 21 bases between. The CDR3 loop spans 14 amino acids. In DNA form, the CDR3 reads TGTGCCAGCAGGAGATCCGAGGGGGGAGGCAGAGCTTTCTTT. Protein: CASRRSEGGGRAFF.

The rearrangement joins TRBV6-5 to TRBJ1-5; possibly TRBD1 for D (5 bases). CDR3 length equals 15 residues. The V gene's germline CDR1 is MNHEY and CDR2 SVGAGI. V was shortened by 5 bases and J by 5 bases, with 16 bases between the two germline ends. The CDR3 protein is CASSPRDGEYQPQHF. The CDR3 region has the DNA TGTGCCAGCAGTCCCCGGGACGGAGAATATCAGCCCCAGCATTTT.

J is TRBJ1-1 and V is TRBV5-4, with TRBD1 matching over 7 bases. Germline V CDR1 and CDR2: SGHNT, YYREEE (reference sequence). The ends lost 6 bases at V and 1 base at J; junction bases unmatched: 6. CDR3 size: 14 residues. CDR3 sequence: CASIERTGNTEAFF. CDR3 coding DNA: TGTGCCAGCATCGAACGGACAGGGAACACTGAAGCTTTCTTT. The entire variable domain, with the rest obtained from reference TRBV5-4 and TRBJ1-1, is as follows: ETGVTQSPTHLIKTRGQQVTLRCSSQSGHNTVSWYQQALGQGPQFIFQYYREEENGRGNFPPRFSGLQFPNYSSELNVNALELDDSALYLCASIERTGNTEAFFGQGTRLTVV.

The V call is TRBV28, the J call TRBJ1-5; D ambiguous. CDR1 is MDHEN, CDR2 SYDVKM, per germline. The V end was cut by 7 bases, the J end by 5 bases, with 9 bases between. The CDR3 contains 12 residues. CDR3 protein: CASNLSHQPQHF. DNA of the CDR3: TGTGCCAGCAATCTTTCCCATCAGCCCCAGCATTTT.

The table lists this clone with a few counts. The V and J genes are TRBV19 and TRBJ2-3; D gene uncertain. Per germline, CDR1 LNHDA and CDR2 SQIVND (reference sequence). This CDR3 has 12 amino acids. V shed 4 bases and J shed 2 bases, with 4 bases lying between them. The CDR3 sequence is CASSTYTDTQYF. The CDR3 DNA is TGTGCCAGTAGTACTTACACAGATACGCAGTATTTT.

The chain joins TRBV7-9 to TRBJ2-7, with 7 bases identical to TRBD1. The CDR3 consists of 13 residues. Germline CDR1 is SEHNR and CDR2 is FQNEAQ (reference sequence). V lost 11 bases and J lost 0; bases outside the gene matches: 7. The CDR3 reads CALEGQSSYEQYF. The CDR3 DNA is TGTGCCTTAGAGGGACAGAGCTCCTACGAGCAGTACTTC.

This clone has just one count. V gene TRBV2 combines with J gene TRBJ1-5; weak D call: TRBD1 (5 bases). V lost 3 bases and J lost 1, with 7 bases in between. The CDR3 extends over 14 amino acids. The germline gives CDR1 SNHLY, CDR2 FYNNEI. CDR3 region: CASSDGGSNQPQHF. The CDR3 DNA is TGTGCCAGCAGTGATGGGGGGAGCAATCAGCCCCAGCATTTT.

DNA of the CDR3: TGTGCCAGCAGGCCGGGGACAGCTAACTATGGCTACACCTTC. Translated, it gives CASRPGTANYGYTF. V usage is TRBV5-4 and J usage is TRBJ1-2; 7 bases are a match to TRBD1. The CDR3 runs 14 residues. Trimming at V came to 5 bases and at J to 0 bases, leaving 4 bases not matched to a gene. Per germline, CDR1 SGHNT and CDR2 YYREEE (reference sequence).

The gene calls are TRBV11-2 and TRBJ2-3, with D possibly matching TRBD1 (5 bases). The CDR3 covers 14 residues. V was trimmed by 3 bases and J by 6 bases, leaving 13 bases between them. Germline values: CDR1 SGHAT, CDR2 FQNNGV. Here the CDR3 reads CASSLGQGTDTQYF. CDR3 DNA sequence: TGTGCCAGCAGCTTGGGCCAGGGTACGGATACGCAGTATTTT.

The chain employs TRBV4-3 and TRBJ2-7; D could derive from TRBD1 or TRBD2 (5 bases each). This CDR3 comprises 15 residues. Germline-derived CDR1 and CDR2 are LGHNA and YSLEER. V was cut by 4 bases and J by 0 bases, with 13 bases left in between. The CDR3 nucleotides read TGCGCCAGCAGCCTCCGTGGGGGTATCTCCTACGAGCAGTACTTC. As protein: CASSLRGGISYEQYF.

The gene calls are TRBV29-1 and TRBJ2-1; TRBD2 is a possible D gene (6 bases). Deletions cut 5 bases from V and 7 bases from J, with 12 bases between. This CDR3 has 12 amino acids. The germline V gene has CDR1 SQVTM and CDR2 ANQGSEA. The CDR3 protein is CSVLIGGNEQFF. In DNA, the CDR3 is TGCAGCGTTTTAATTGGGGGGAATGAGCAGTTCTTC.

The chain combines TRBV11-2 with TRBJ1-3; D gene unclear. With 1 base removed from V and 4 bases from J, the gap between germline ends came to 11 bases. The germline gives CDR1 SGHAT, CDR2 FQNNGV. This CDR3 spans 15 amino acids. Here the CDR3 reads CASSLGDLGGNTIYF. The CDR3 nucleotides read TGTGCCAGCAGCTTAGGGGATTTGGGCGGAAACACCATATATTTT. Variable domain in full (rest from reference TRBV11-2 and TRBJ1-3): EAGVAQSPRYKIIEKRQSVAFWCNPISGHATLYWYQQILGQGPKLLIQFQNNGVVDDSQLPKDRFSAERLKGVDSTLKIQPAKLEDSAVYLCASSLGDLGGNTIYFGEGSWLTVV.

This chain joins TRBV9 and TRBJ2-7; 8 positions agree with TRBD2. CDR3 length equals 15 residues. CDR1 and CDR2 from the germline V gene are SGDLS and YYNGEE. V shed 3 bases, J shed 2 bases, and the junction held 7 bases outside the gene matches. CDR3 bases: TGTGCCAGCAGCGCGGGGGGGAGCGTGCCCTACGAGCAGTACTTC. Translation gives CASSAGGSVPYEQYF.

J is TRBJ2-2 and V is TRBV7-3, with D maybe TRBD1 (6 bases). There are 17 residues in the CDR3. The V end lost 5 bases, the J end lost 0 bases, and 16 bases lay between the germline ends. Per germline, CDR1 SGHTA and CDR2 FQGTGA. DNA for the CDR3: TGTGCCAGCAGCGCATCTCCGGGGACAACGAACACCGGGGAGCTGTTTTTT. Its translation: CASSASPGTTNTGELFF.